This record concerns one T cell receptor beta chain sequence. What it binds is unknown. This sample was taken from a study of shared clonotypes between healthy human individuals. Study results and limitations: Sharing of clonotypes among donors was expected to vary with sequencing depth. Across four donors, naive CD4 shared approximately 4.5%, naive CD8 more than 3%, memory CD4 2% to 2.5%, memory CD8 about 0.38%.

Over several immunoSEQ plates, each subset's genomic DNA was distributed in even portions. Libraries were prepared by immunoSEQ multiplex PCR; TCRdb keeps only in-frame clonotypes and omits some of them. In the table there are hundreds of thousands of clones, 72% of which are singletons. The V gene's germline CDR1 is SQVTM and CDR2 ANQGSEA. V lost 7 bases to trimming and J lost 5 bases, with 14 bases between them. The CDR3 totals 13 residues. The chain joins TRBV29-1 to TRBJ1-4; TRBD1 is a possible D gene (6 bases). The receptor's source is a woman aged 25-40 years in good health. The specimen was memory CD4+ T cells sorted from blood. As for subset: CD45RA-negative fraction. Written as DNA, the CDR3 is TGCAGCGCCGGGGGCCGGGGGAATGAAAAACTGTTTTTT. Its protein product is CSAGGRGNEKLFF.